Sequencing of this TCR beta chain was carried out in a study of CD8 T cells in Susac syndrome. Reverse transcription used about 0.5 to 1 ug RNA and random hexamers. Using its own MiXCR run on the immunoSEQ multiplex PCR reads, TCRdb lists one record per CDR3 protein. In the table there are roughly 120,000 distinct CDR3 sequences, approximately 95% of which are singletons. The germline gives CDR1 PRHDT, CDR2 FYEKMQ (reference sequence). The CDR3 sequence is 13 residues long. The V and J ends lost 3 bases and 5 bases respectively, with 10 bases between them. From blood CD8+ and CD4+ T cells, TCR beta sequences were generated.

This receptor was taken from a human donor with multiple sclerosis. Sequencing was done on a sample of CD8+ T cells from PBMCs. The chain employs TRBV13 and TRBJ2-5; D possibly uses TRBD1 or TRBD2 (5 bases each). CDR3: CASSFGATETQYF. Written as DNA, the CDR3 is TGTGCCAGCAGCTTCGGGGCGACGGAGACCCAGTACTTC.